These 26 T cell receptor beta chains share one sample of origin, sequenced in a study of CD8 T cells in Susac syndrome. When the RNA was reverse transcribed, random hexamers were used with an input of roughly 0.45 to 1 ug. MiXCR was run by TCRdb on the immunoSEQ multiplex PCR reads, yielding one entry per CDR3 protein. The top ten hold approximately 0.4% of the sample, which has under 80,000 distinct CDR3 sequences, just under 95% seen once. The sample consisted of CD8+ T cells from PBMCs. The receptors originated from a human donor with multiple sclerosis.

The gene calls are TRBV19 and TRBJ2-4, with 9 bases lining up with TRBD2. J lost 0 bases, V lost 7 bases, and 4 bases had no gene match. Per germline, CDR1 LNHDA and CDR2 SQIVND (reference sequence). The CDR3 loop spans 15 amino acids. CDR3 nucleotides: TGTGCCAGTACCCTGACTAGCGGAGCCAAAAACATTCAGTACTTC. Protein sequence: CASTLTSGAKNIQYF.

J is TRBJ2-2 and V is TRBV7-8, with TRBD2 identical over 9 bases. With V trimmed by 5 bases and J by 1 base, 2 bases remained unmatched. CDR3 length: 15 residues. CDR1 SGHVS and CDR2 FQNEAQ come from the germline V gene. Here the CDR3 reads CASSASGVNTGELFF. The CDR3 DNA follows: TGTGCCAGCAGCGCTAGCGGGGTGAACACCGGGGAGCTGTTTTTT.

The V gene is TRBV9, the J gene TRBJ2-7; perhaps D is TRBD1 or TRBD2 (7 bases each). Germline CDR1 and CDR2: SGDLS and YYNGEE. The CDR3 is 17 amino acids. V was shortened by 4 bases and J by 4 bases, with 24 bases between the two germline ends. The CDR3 coding sequence is TGTGCCAGCAGCCCCTTCCCCCGGAGGGGGCGGGAGTACGAGCAGTACTTC. It is translated as CASSPFPRRGREYEQYF.

CDR3: CASGGDRENTEAFF. CDR3 coding DNA: TGCGCCAGCGGGGGGGACAGGGAGAACACTGAAGCTTTCTTT. The chain recombines TRBV23-1 with TRBJ1-1; TRBD1 aligns across 9 bases. TRBV23-1 is assigned to the ORF class and has an uncertain function. This CDR3 is built from 14 residues. J was trimmed by 1 base and V by 8 bases; bases with no gene match: 5.

This rearrangement joins TRBV6-6 to TRBJ1-1; TRBD1 matches at 7 bases. This CDR3 has 15 amino acids. Germline CDR1 and CDR2: MNHNY and SVGAGI (reference sequence). With 6 bases clipped from V and 7 bases from J, the junction kept 14 bases outside the gene matches. The CDR3 reads CASRRTTGNGGEAFF. The CDR3 region has the DNA TGTGCCAGCAGACGAACGACAGGGAATGGTGGTGAAGCTTTCTTT.

The chain recombines TRBV29-1 with TRBJ1-1, with TRBD1 identical over 8 bases. The germline V gene encodes CDR1 SQVTM and CDR2 ANQGSEA. The CDR3 has 15 residues. Unmatched junction bases numbered 9, after V lost 4 bases and J lost 2 bases. The DNA for the CDR3 is TGCAGCGTTGGGGCACTAACAGGGGGAAACACTGAAGCTTTCTTT. This gives the protein CSVGALTGGNTEAFF.

This clonotype was seen only a few times. This chain connects TRBV12-3 or TRBV12-4 to TRBJ2-7, with TRBD1 matching over 10 bases. CDR3 length: 14 amino acids. With V trimmed by 3 bases and J by 5 bases, 4 bases remained unmatched. The CDR3 loop is CASSLGQGIHEQYF. In nucleotides, the CDR3 is TGTGCCAGCAGTTTGGGACAGGGGATCCACGAGCAGTACTTC.

The chain uses TRBV5-1 and TRBJ2-7, with 7 bases fitting TRBD1. CDR3 size: 14 residues. Germline CDR1 SGHRS, CDR2 YFSETQ. J was trimmed by 2 bases and V by 1 base; bases with no gene match: 3. CDR3 amino acids: CASSLTGDPYEQYF. As DNA, the CDR3 is TGCGCCAGCAGCTTGACAGGGGACCCCTACGAGCAGTACTTC.

The chain couples TRBV5-1 to TRBJ1-5, with TRBD1 matching 9 bases. CDR3 length: 15 amino acids. V shed 4 bases, J shed 1 base, and the junction held 3 bases outside the gene matches. Per the germline V gene, CDR1 is SGHRS and CDR2 is YFSETQ. CDR3 DNA sequence: TGCGCCAGCAGCCTGGGACAGGGAAGCAATCAGCCCCAGCATTTT. Residues: CASSLGQGSNQPQHF.

This rearrangement joins TRBV3-1 to TRBJ2-3; the D is unclear. Germline assignment: CDR1 LGHDT and CDR2 YNNKEL (reference sequence). The ends were cut back, 4 bases at V and 3 bases at J, with 17 bases in the middle. The CDR3 has 16 amino acids. The CDR3 loop reads CASSPQPLSPTDTQYF. The CDR3 nucleotides are TGTGCCAGCAGCCCTCAGCCACTGAGCCCTACAGATACGCAGTATTTT.

The chain joins TRBV6-1 to TRBJ1-1; tentative D call: TRBD1 (6 bases). The CDR3 is made up of 16 amino acids. The germline V gene encodes CDR1 MNHNS and CDR2 SASEGT. The germline V and J ends were trimmed by 8 bases and 0 bases, with 19 bases remaining between them. CDR3 loop: CASAGGAERLNTEAFF. The CDR3 nucleotides are TGTGCCAGCGCCGGGGGGGCAGAGCGCTTGAACACTGAAGCTTTCTTT.

CDR3 coding DNA: TGTGCCAGCAGTACAGGGGCAACTAATGAAAAACTGTTTTTT. This sequence encodes CASSTGATNEKLFF. The V call is TRBV2, the J call TRBJ1-4, with 7 bases fitting TRBD1. Germline V gives CDR1 SNHLY, CDR2 FYNNEI. The CDR3 spans 14 residues. V lost 5 bases to trimming and J lost 0 bases; unmatched junction nucleotides: 0.

The chain has TRBV29-1 and TRBJ2-1; no firm D call. V was shortened by 6 bases and J by 0 bases, with 6 bases between the two germline ends. Germline lookup yields CDR1 SQVTM and CDR2 ANQGSEA. CDR3 length: 12 amino acids. Here the CDR3 reads CSVPSSYNEQFF. DNA for the CDR3: TGCAGCGTCCCCAGCTCCTACAATGAGCAGTTCTTC.

The chain recombines TRBV30 with TRBJ2-4, with a tentative D call TRBD2 (7 bases). The CDR3 loop spans 11 amino acids. The germline gives CDR1 GTSNPN, CDR2 SVGIG (reference sequence). V shed 2 bases and J shed 14 bases, with 13 bases lying between them. The CDR3: CAWSRGAVKYF. CDR3 DNA sequence: TGTGCCTGGAGTCGGGGGGCGGTCAAGTACTTC.

V and J are TRBV27 and TRBJ2-6; D gene uncertain. V was cut by 4 bases and J by 3 bases, with 10 bases left in between. Per germline, CDR1 MNHEY and CDR2 SMNVEV (reference sequence). CDR3 length equals 15 residues. The CDR3, as DNA: TGTGCCAGCAGTTCCCCGAGAAATGGGGCCAACGTCCTGACTTTC. This sequence encodes CASSSPRNGANVLTF.

The J gene is TRBJ2-3, the V gene TRBV5-4; maybe TRBD2 (6 bases). This CDR3 region has 17 residues. The germline V gene encodes CDR1 SGHNT and CDR2 YYREEE (reference sequence). Trimming took off 1 base at V and 0 bases at J, with 15 bases between the two ends. The CDR3 protein is CASSLRPREHSTDTQYF. CDR3 nucleotide sequence: TGTGCCAGCAGCTTGAGGCCTCGGGAGCATAGCACAGATACGCAGTATTTT.

The J gene is TRBJ1-1, the V gene TRBV29-1; 7 nucleotides match TRBD1. The CDR3 runs 13 residues. Germline V gene data show CDR1 as SQVTM and CDR2 as ANQGSEA. J gave up 0 bases and V 6 bases, and 4 bases lay outside the gene matches. The CDR3 coding sequence is TGCAGCGTGGGGACAGCCCTGAACACTGAAGCTTTCTTT. This codes for CSVGTALNTEAFF. The entire variable domain, with the rest obtained from reference TRBV29-1 and TRBJ1-1, is as follows: SAVISQKPSRDICQRGTSLTIQCQVDSQVTMMFWYRQQPGQSLTLIATANQGSEATYESGFVIDKFPISRPNLTFSTLTVSNMSPEDSSIYLCSVGTALNTEAFFGQGTRLTVV.

The rearrangement joins TRBV7-9 to TRBJ2-3; D is unresolved. V lost 6 bases to trimming and J lost 6 bases, with 10 bases between them. The CDR3 is 12 residues long. Germline loops: CDR1 SEHNR, CDR2 FQNEAQ (reference sequence). Here the CDR3 reads CASRSLTDTQYF. CDR3 bases: TGTGCCAGCAGGTCCCTGACTGATACGCAGTATTTT.

The chain has TRBV27 and TRBJ1-5; 12 bases map to TRBD1. This CDR3 region has 13 residues. From germline, CDR1 is MNHEY and CDR2 SMNVEV (reference sequence). V gave up 8 bases and J gave up 6 bases; unmatched junction bases: 2. Here the CDR3 DNA reads TGTGCCAGCCGGGACAGGGGGCTTCAGCCCCAGCATTTT. Protein: CASRDRGLQPQHF.

The chain links TRBV25-1 to TRBJ1-5; D is unclear. Trimming took 5 bases from V and 4 from J, leaving 12 bases between them. The germline CDR1 and CDR2 sequences are MGHDK and SYGVNS. CDR3 size: 14 residues. The CDR3 bases are TGTGCCAGCAGTAAGGCAGGACGTAATCAGCCCCAGCATTTT. It encodes CASSKAGRNQPQHF.

The chain recombines TRBV5-6 with TRBJ2-3, with a tentative D call TRBD2 (6 bases). Germline loops: CDR1 SGHDT, CDR2 YYEEEE. This CDR3 comprises 16 residues. With 4 bases removed from V and 9 bases from J, the gap between germline ends came to 24 bases. CDR3 DNA sequence: TGTGCCAGCAGCCGGGGGAGGTCCGCCTTCGGGATGACGCAGTATTTT. Protein product: CASSRGRSAFGMTQYF.

The chain joins TRBV2 to TRBJ2-3, with 9 bases lining up with TRBD2. J lost 1 base, V lost 3 bases, and 14 bases had no gene match. Germline V CDR1 and CDR2: SNHLY, FYNNEI. The CDR3 contains 19 residues. The CDR3 reads CASSESISGSVYGTDTQYF. The CDR3, as DNA: TGTGCCAGCAGTGAGTCGATTAGCGGGAGCGTCTATGGCACAGATACGCAGTATTTT.

The chain links TRBV5-1 to TRBJ1-1, with TRBD1 matching over 11 bases. Trimming removed 4 bases from V and 2 bases from J; junction bases left unmatched: 13. CDR1 and CDR2 from the germline V gene are SGHRS and YFSETQ. This CDR3 contains 18 residues. The chain's CDR3 is CASSPGTGGTRANTEAFF. In nucleotides, the CDR3 is TGCGCCAGCAGCCCTGGGACAGGGGGAACGAGGGCTAACACTGAAGCTTTCTTT.

The rearrangement links TRBV12-3 or TRBV12-4 to TRBJ1-4; D gene unclear. V dropped 8 bases and J dropped 8 bases, with 15 bases sitting between them. This CDR3 is built from 13 residues. The CDR3 here is CASGSATSEKLFF. The CDR3, as DNA: TGTGCCAGCGGAAGTGCCACGAGCGAAAAACTGTTTTTT.

The rearrangement links TRBV6-5 to TRBJ2-3, with TRBD2 matching 10 bases. Trimming cost V 7 bases and J 5 bases; bases outside gene matches: 9. CDR3 length: 15 amino acids. Germline CDR1 reads MNHEY; CDR2 reads SVGAGI. CDR3 region: CASKSSGGPKDTQYF. The CDR3 DNA is TGTGCCAGCAAATCTAGCGGGGGCCCAAAAGATACGCAGTATTTT.

The chain carries TRBV7-8 and TRBJ2-3, with D possibly being TRBD1 (5 bases). The V gene's germline CDR1 is SGHVS and CDR2 FQNEAQ. The length of the CDR3 is 13 residues. V dropped 8 bases and J dropped 0 bases, with 9 bases sitting between them. The CDR3 reads CASWGYSTDTQYF. The CDR3, as DNA: TGTGCCAGCTGGGGCTATAGCACAGATACGCAGTATTTT.